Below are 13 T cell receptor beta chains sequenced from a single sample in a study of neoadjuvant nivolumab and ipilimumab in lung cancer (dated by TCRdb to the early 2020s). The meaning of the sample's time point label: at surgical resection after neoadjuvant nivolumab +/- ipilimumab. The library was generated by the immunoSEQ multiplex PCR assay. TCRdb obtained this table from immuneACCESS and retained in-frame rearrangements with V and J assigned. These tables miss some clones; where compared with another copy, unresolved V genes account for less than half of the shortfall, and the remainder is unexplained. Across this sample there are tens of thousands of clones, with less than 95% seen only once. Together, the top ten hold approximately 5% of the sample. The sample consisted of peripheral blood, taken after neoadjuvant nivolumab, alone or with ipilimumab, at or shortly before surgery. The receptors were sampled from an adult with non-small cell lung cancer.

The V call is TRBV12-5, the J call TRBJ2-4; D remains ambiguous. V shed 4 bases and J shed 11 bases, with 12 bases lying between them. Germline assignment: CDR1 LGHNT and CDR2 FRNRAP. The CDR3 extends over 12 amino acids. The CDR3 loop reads CASGSLLFFQYF. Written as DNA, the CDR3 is TGTGCTAGTGGTTCCCTATTATTCTTTCAGTACTTC. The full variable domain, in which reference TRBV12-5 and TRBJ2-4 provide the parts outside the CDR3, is DARVTQTPRHKVTEMGQEVTMRCQPILGHNTVFWYRQTMMQGLELLAYFRNRAPLDDSGMPKDRFSAEMPDATLATLKIQPSEPRDSAVYFCASGSLLFFQYFGAGTRLSVL.

CDR3 coding DNA: TGCGCCAGCAGTGATTGGGCAGCAGGGGATGAAAAACTGTTTTTT. It encodes CASSDWAAGDEKLFF. V usage is TRBV10-2 and J usage is TRBJ1-4; maybe TRBD1 (6 bases). The CDR3 runs to 15 residues. Germline V gene sequence: CDR1 WSHSY, CDR2 SAAADI. Trimming cost V 3 bases and J 6 bases, with 14 bases left between them.

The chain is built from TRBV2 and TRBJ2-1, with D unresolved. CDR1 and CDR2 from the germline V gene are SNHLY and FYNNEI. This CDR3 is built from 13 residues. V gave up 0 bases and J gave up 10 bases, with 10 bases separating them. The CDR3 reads CASSEASAVEQFF. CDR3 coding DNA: TGTGCCAGCAGTGAAGCATCGGCGGTCGAGCAGTTCTTC.

CDR3 residues: CASSLALRGGLEQYF. The DNA of the CDR3 is TGTGCCAGCAGCTTAGCGTTGCGGGGGGGCCTGGAGCAGTACTTC. The chain recombines TRBV7-2 with TRBJ2-7; TRBD2 matches at 9 bases. The CDR3 totals 15 residues. Looked up from germline, CDR1 is SGHTA and CDR2 is FQGNSA. The V segment lost 0 bases and the J segment 7 bases; nucleotides outside the gene matches: 7.

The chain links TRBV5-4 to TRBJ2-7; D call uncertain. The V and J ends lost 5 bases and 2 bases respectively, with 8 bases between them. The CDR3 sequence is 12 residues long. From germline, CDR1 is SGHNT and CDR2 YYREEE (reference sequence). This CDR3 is CASSLEAYEQYF. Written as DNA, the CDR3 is TGTGCCAGCAGTTTAGAGGCCTACGAGCAGTACTTC.

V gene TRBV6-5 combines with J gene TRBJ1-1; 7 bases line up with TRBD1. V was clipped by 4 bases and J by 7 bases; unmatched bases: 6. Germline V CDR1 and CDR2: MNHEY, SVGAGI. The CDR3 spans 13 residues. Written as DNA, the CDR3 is TGTGCCAGCAGTTCGACAGGGCTCGGTGAAGCTTTCTTT. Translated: CASSSTGLGEAFF.

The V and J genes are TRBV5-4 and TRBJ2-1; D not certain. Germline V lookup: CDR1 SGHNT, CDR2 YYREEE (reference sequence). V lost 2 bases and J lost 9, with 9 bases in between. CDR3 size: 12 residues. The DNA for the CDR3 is TGTGCCAGCAGCTTCCGGTTCGCTGAGCAGTTCTTC. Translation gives CASSFRFAEQFF.

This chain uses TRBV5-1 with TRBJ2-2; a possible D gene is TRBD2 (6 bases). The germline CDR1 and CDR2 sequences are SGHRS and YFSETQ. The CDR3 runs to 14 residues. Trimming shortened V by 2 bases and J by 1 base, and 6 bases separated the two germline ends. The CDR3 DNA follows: TGCGCCAGCAGCTTCGGGGGGAACACCGGGGAGCTGTTTTTT. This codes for CASSFGGNTGELFF.

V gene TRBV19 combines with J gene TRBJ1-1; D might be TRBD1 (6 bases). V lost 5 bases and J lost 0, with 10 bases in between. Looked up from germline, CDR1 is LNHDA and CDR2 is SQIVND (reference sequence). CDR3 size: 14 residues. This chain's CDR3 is CASSLGQMNTEAFF. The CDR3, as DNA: TGTGCCAGTAGTTTAGGACAGATGAACACTGAAGCTTTCTTT.

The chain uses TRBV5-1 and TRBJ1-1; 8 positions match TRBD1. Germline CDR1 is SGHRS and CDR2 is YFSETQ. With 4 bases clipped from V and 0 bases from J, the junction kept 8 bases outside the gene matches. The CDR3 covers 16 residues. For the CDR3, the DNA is TGCGCCAGCAGCGCCCGGACAGGGAATTTGAACACTGAAGCTTTCTTT. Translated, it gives CASSARTGNLNTEAFF.

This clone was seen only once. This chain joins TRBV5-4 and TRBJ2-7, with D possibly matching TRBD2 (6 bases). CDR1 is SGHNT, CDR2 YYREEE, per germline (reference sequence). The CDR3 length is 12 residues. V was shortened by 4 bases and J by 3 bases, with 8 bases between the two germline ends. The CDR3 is CASSTGGYEQYF. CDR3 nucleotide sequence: TGTGCCAGCAGCACCGGGGGCTACGAGCAGTACTTC.

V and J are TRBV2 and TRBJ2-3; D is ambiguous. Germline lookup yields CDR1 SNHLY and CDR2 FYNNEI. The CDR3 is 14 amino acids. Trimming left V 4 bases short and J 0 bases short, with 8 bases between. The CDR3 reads CASSALESTDTQYF. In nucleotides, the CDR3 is TGTGCCAGCAGTGCGCTTGAAAGCACAGATACGCAGTATTTT.

In DNA, the CDR3 is TGTGCCAGCAGCTGGGGTTTTGAGCAGTTCTTC. It translates to CASSWGFEQFF. The rearrangement uses TRBV7-2 and TRBJ2-1, with D hard to call. CDR1 and CDR2 from the germline V gene are SGHTA and FQGNSA. CDR3 length: 11 residues. V dropped 4 bases and J dropped 9 bases, with 7 bases sitting between them.